The 21 T cell receptor beta chains given below trace back to one sample, sequenced in a study of technical replicates of blood from a few donors. Libraries were prepared by immunoSEQ multiplex PCR; TCRdb keeps only in-frame clonotypes and omits some of them. Found here are about 79,000 clones, 90% to 95% of them singletons; the top ten hold around 0.26%. Material for sequencing was T cells isolated from PBMCs. Every receptor here comes from a human donor in good health.

The CDR3 coding sequence is TGTGCCAGCAGCCCCGGACCGGGACAGGGGATAAAGGCCTACGAGCAGTACTTC. Protein product: CASSPGPGQGIKAYEQYF. V is TRBV7-9 and J is TRBJ2-7; 10 nucleotides align to TRBD1. Trimming took 5 bases from V and 2 from J; bases not matched to a gene: 15. Per germline, CDR1 SEHNR and CDR2 FQNEAQ (reference sequence). CDR3 size: 18 residues.

The chain links TRBV11-3 to TRBJ2-1; 8 bases agree with TRBD2. Trimming removed 0 bases from V and 0 bases from J; junction bases left unmatched: 13. From germline, CDR1 is SGHNT and CDR2 YENEEA. There are 20 residues in the CDR3. The CDR3 nucleotides are TGTGCCAGCAGCTTAGAAATATGGGGAGGTAGCGGGAACTCCTACAATGAGCAGTTCTTC. Translated, it gives CASSLEIWGGSGNSYNEQFF.

V gene TRBV6-4 combines with J gene TRBJ2-2, with a weak D call TRBD2 (6 bases). Trimming removed 0 bases from V and 5 bases from J, with 10 bases in between. This CDR3 is built from 15 residues. The germline V gene has CDR1 MRHNA and CDR2 SNTAGT. Here the CDR3 DNA reads TGTGCCAGCAGTGACTCCGGGGACTTTACCGGGGAGCTGTTTTTT. It translates to CASSDSGDFTGELFF.

This chain uses TRBV10-2 with TRBJ2-3, with D maybe TRBD2 (5 bases). CDR1 is WSHSY, CDR2 SAAADI, per germline. With 4 bases removed from V and 6 bases from J, the gap between germline ends came to 11 bases. The CDR3 length is 13 residues. CDR3 sequence: CASSAGIGDTQYF. Written as DNA, the CDR3 is TGCGCCAGCAGTGCGGGGATTGGGGATACGCAGTATTTT.

CDR3: CASSLGEGNTYGYTF. DNA for the CDR3: TGTGCCAGCAGCTTAGGGGAGGGGAACACCTATGGCTACACCTTC. J is TRBJ1-2 and V is TRBV7-9, with a possible D match to TRBD1 (5 bases). Germline V gene data show CDR1 as SEHNR and CDR2 as FQNEAQ (reference sequence). This CDR3 comprises 15 residues. V dropped 1 base and J dropped 4 bases, with 13 bases sitting between them.

This rearrangement joins TRBV4-2 to TRBJ2-2; TRBD2 aligns across 8 bases. Trimming cost V 2 bases and J 8 bases; bases outside gene matches: 7. Germline assignment: CDR1 LGHNA and CDR2 YNFKEQ. The CDR3 contains 15 residues. The CDR3 reads CASSQKRGGEGELFF. The CDR3 DNA sequence: TGTGCCAGCAGCCAAAAACGGGGGGGCGAGGGGGAGCTGTTTTTT.

Here the CDR3 reads CASSYSTDSYNEQFF. The CDR3 bases are TGTGCCAGCAGTTACTCGACAGACTCCTACAATGAGCAGTTCTTC. V is TRBV6-6 and J is TRBJ2-1; D might be TRBD1 (5 bases). Germline V gene lookup returns CDR1 MNHNY and CDR2 SVGAGI (reference sequence). Trimming left V 0 bases short and J 0 bases short, with 6 bases between. The CDR3 has 15 residues.

The chain couples TRBV19 to TRBJ2-1; possible D gene TRBD1, 6 bases. The CDR3 consists of 13 residues. The ends were cut back, 3 bases at V and 4 bases at J, with 7 bases in the middle. Germline CDR1 LNHDA, CDR2 SQIVND (reference sequence). CDR3 loop: CASSMRGYNEQFF. CDR3 coding DNA: TGTGCCAGTAGTATGAGGGGGTACAATGAGCAGTTCTTC.

In this sample, this clone turned up once. The V and J genes are TRBV11-2 and TRBJ1-1; TRBD1 matches at 7 bases. J was trimmed by 6 bases and V by 1 base; bases with no gene match: 11. Germline CDR1 SGHAT, CDR2 FQNNGV. This CDR3 region has 16 residues. The CDR3: CASSLVSGQAAPEAFF. CDR3 coding DNA: TGTGCCAGCAGCTTAGTGTCCGGACAGGCGGCACCTGAAGCTTTCTTT.

This chain uses TRBV10-3 with TRBJ1-2; TRBD1 might be the D (5 bases). The CDR3 runs to 15 residues. The V end lost 0 bases, the J end lost 1 base, and 9 bases lay between the germline ends. Germline V gives CDR1 ENHRY, CDR2 SYGVKD. CDR3: CAISESKGLNYGYTF. CDR3 nucleotides: TGTGCCATCAGTGAGTCGAAGGGACTTAACTATGGCTACACCTTC.

The V call is TRBV19, the J call TRBJ1-5, with no clear D. The CDR3 length is 14 residues. Per the germline V gene, CDR1 is LNHDA and CDR2 is SQIVND (reference sequence). Trimming shortened V by 6 bases and J by 0 bases, and 9 bases separated the two germline ends. DNA of the CDR3: TGTGCCAGTAGGGCTGGCGGTAGCAATCAGCCCCAGCATTTT. It encodes CASRAGGSNQPQHF.

The CDR3 sequence: CASSRRAVDYTDTQYF. CDR3 nucleotide sequence: TGTGCCAGCAGCCGTCGAGCGGTTGATTACACAGATACGCAGTATTTT. The chain employs TRBV11-3 and TRBJ2-3, with D maybe TRBD2 (5 bases). The germline V gene encodes CDR1 SGHNT and CDR2 YENEEA. V was shortened by 5 bases and J by 2 bases, with 17 bases between the two germline ends. The CDR3 sequence is 16 residues long.

The chain has TRBV19 and TRBJ1-5; tentative D call: TRBD1 (6 bases). Per germline, CDR1 LNHDA and CDR2 SQIVND (reference sequence). CDR3 size: 15 residues. V dropped 7 bases and J dropped 1 base, with 14 bases sitting between them. CDR3 bases: TGTGCCAGTACCAATAGGGGGGGGAGCAATCAGCCCCAGCATTTT. It encodes CASTNRGGSNQPQHF.

V is TRBV6-5 and J is TRBJ2-7; 8 bases are shared with TRBD1. The CDR3 is 14 amino acids. With 7 bases clipped from V and 2 bases from J, the junction kept 7 bases outside the gene matches. Germline-derived CDR1 and CDR2 are MNHEY and SVGAGI. CDR3 sequence (DNA): TGTGCCAGCACTGAAGGACAGGGCACCTACGAGCAGTACTTC. Its protein product is CASTEGQGTYEQYF.

The chain carries TRBV10-3 and TRBJ2-5; tentatively, D is TRBD2 (5 bases). The CDR3 is made up of 15 amino acids. V was cut by 8 bases and J by 1 base, with 17 bases left in between. The germline V gene has CDR1 ENHRY and CDR2 SYGVKD. CDR3 residues: CAIGPGWKPQETQYF. The CDR3 DNA sequence: TGTGCCATCGGGCCGGGATGGAAACCCCAAGAGACCCAGTACTTC.

The chain carries TRBV5-1 and TRBJ2-5; no clear D. Germline CDR1 reads SGHRS; CDR2 reads YFSETQ. Trimming took 2 bases from V and 1 from J, leaving 6 bases between them. The CDR3 runs 13 residues. The CDR3 sequence is CASSFTVQETQYF. The CDR3 nucleotides read TGCGCCAGCAGCTTCACAGTCCAAGAGACCCAGTACTTC.

The chain uses TRBV5-4 and TRBJ1-3; 8 bases agree with TRBD1. Germline lookup yields CDR1 SGHNT and CDR2 YYREEE (reference sequence). The length of the CDR3 is 16 residues. Trimming at V came to 0 bases and at J to 3 bases, leaving 5 bases not matched to a gene. CDR3 protein: CASSLAGGSIGNTIYF. CDR3 in DNA: TGTGCCAGCAGCTTGGCAGGGGGCAGCATTGGAAACACCATATATTTT.

The chain employs TRBV4-1 and TRBJ2-5; possibly TRBD2 for D (6 bases). Trimming left V 1 base short and J 1 base short, with 22 bases between. CDR1 and CDR2 from the germline V gene are MGHRA and YSYEKL. This CDR3 has 19 amino acids. The chain's CDR3 is CASSQGRYRSGAVQETQYF. The CDR3 bases are TGCGCCAGCAGCCAAGGTCGGTACAGATCGGGAGCAGTCCAAGAGACCCAGTACTTC.

This chain links TRBV10-3 with TRBJ1-5; D uncertain. Per the germline V gene, CDR1 is ENHRY and CDR2 is SYGVKD. Trimming took off 10 bases at V and 3 bases at J, with 22 bases between the two ends. This CDR3 comprises 16 residues. CDR3 in amino acids: CASGRGGDLSNQPQHF. CDR3 sequence (DNA): TGTGCCAGTGGACGTGGAGGTGATCTCTCCAATCAGCCCCAGCATTTT.

This chain connects TRBV9 to TRBJ1-1; D perhaps matches TRBD1 (5 bases). The CDR3 extends over 14 amino acids. V lost 4 bases, J lost 1 base, and 11 bases lay in between. Germline V gives CDR1 SGDLS, CDR2 YYNGEE. Written as DNA, the CDR3 is TGTGCCAGCAGCCCCTGGAGGGGGAACACTGAAGCTTTCTTT. Its translation is CASSPWRGNTEAFF.

The CDR3 reads CASSESGVISGYTF. The CDR3 nucleotides read TGTGCCAGCAGTGAATCAGGGGTTATAAGTGGCTACACCTTC. The genes are TRBV25-1 and TRBJ1-2, with D maybe TRBD1 (6 bases). Germline CDR1 is MGHDK and CDR2 is SYGVNS. Trimming removed 1 base from V and 7 bases from J, with 13 bases in between. CDR3 length: 14 residues.